The source of this T cell receptor beta chain is a study of blood T cell repertoires in COVID-19. Study-wide background: There were acute and convalescent COVID-19 samples, and they came from the United States, Italy and Spain. Sample material is recorded as cDNA or gDNA derived from T cells, B-cell-depleted T cells, or PBMCs.

J lost 4 bases, V lost 4 bases, and 6 bases had no gene match. The CDR3 length is 14 residues. CDR1 MNHEY and CDR2 SVGAGI come from the germline V gene. The data were produced by immunoSEQ multiplex PCR, yet TCRdb's version contains in-frame clones alone and is incomplete. The data show some 150,000 clones, 84% seen once. Sequences were obtained from peripheral blood. This sequence was found in a human donor in a cohort sampled during active COVID-19. The rearrangement links TRBV6-5 to TRBJ1-1; 7 bases agree with TRBD1. DNA for the CDR3: TGTGCCAGCAGTTCGATCTCAGGGGGCACTGAAGCTTTCTTT. This sequence encodes CASSSISGGTEAFF.